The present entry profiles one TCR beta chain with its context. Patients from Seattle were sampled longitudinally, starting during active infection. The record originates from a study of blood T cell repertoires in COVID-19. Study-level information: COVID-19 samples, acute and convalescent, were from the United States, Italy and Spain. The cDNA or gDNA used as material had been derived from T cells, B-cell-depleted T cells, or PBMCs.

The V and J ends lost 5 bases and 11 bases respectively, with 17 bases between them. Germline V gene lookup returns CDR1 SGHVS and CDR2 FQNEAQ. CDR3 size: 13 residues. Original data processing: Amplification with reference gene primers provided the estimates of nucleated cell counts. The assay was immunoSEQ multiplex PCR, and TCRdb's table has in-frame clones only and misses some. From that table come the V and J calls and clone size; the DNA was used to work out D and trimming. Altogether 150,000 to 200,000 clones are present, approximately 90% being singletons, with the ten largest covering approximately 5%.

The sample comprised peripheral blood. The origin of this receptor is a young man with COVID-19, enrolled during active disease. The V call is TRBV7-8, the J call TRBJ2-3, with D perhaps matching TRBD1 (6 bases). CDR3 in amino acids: CASSASQGFGQYF. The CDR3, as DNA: TGTGCCAGCAGCGCAAGCCAGGGGTTCGGGCAGTATTTT.